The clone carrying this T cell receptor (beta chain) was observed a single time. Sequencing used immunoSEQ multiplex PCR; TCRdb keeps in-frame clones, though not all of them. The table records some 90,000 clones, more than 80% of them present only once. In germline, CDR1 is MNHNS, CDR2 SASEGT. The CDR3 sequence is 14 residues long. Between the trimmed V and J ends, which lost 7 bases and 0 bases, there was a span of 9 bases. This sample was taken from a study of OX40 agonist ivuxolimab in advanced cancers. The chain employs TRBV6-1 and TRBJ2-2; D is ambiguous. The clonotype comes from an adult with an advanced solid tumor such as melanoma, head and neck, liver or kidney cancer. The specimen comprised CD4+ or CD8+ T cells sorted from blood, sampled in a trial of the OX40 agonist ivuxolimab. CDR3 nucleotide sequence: TGTGCCAGCAATAGGCAAGCGAACACCGGGGAGCTGTTTTTT. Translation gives CASNRQANTGELFF.